Listed below are T cell receptor beta chains from one sample, sequenced in a study of control samples from healthy donors and cancer patients. Profiled with immunoSEQ multiplex PCR; TCRdb holds only in-frame clones, not every one. Of around 140,000 clones in the sample, 89% were seen once. The material sequenced was PBMCs. The receptors were sampled from a man aged 50-59 years with head and neck cancer. Each CDR3 is given with its conserved first and last residue. D genes are given only for firm matches. Only part of the rows carry a size: once, few, many, or a class if the clone is expanded.

D gene	clone size	J gene	V gene	CDR3 protein	CDR3 DNA
.	.	TRBJ1-4	TRBV6-5	CASSLLRGLANEKLFF	TGTGCCAGCAGTTTACTTAGAGGGCTGGCTAATGAAAAACTGTTTTTT
.	.	TRBJ2-1	TRBV19	CASSFGGDYNEQFF	TGTGCCAGTAGTTTTGGGGGCGATTACAATGAGCAGTTCTTC
.	.	TRBJ2-7	TRBV21-1	CASSRVQVCSYEQYF	TGTGCCAGCAGCAGAGTCCAGGTCTGTTCCTACGAGCAGTACTTC
.	.	TRBJ2-2	TRBV10-3	CATRDSNTGELFF	TGTGCCACACGAGACAGCAACACCGGGGAGCTGTTTTTT
TRBD1	.	TRBJ2-7	TRBV9	CASGGTGIPYEQYF	TGTGCCAGCGGAGGGACAGGGATTCCCTACGAGCAGTACTTC
TRBD1	.	TRBJ2-4	TRBV10-3	CAISEGQGLAKNIQYF	TGTGCCATCAGTGAAGGACAGGGGCTAGCCAAAAACATTCAGTACTTC
TRBD1	.	TRBJ1-2	TRBV19	CASRTGGYGYTF	TGTGCCAGTAGAACAGGGGGCTATGGCTACACCTTC
TRBD1	once	TRBJ2-7	TRBV4-1	CASSPRARTGVHEQYF	TGCGCCAGCAGCCCCAGGGCCCGGACAGGGGTACACGAGCAGTACTTC
.	once	TRBJ2-1	TRBV7-8	CASSQPTYNEQFF	TGTGCCAGCAGCCAACCGACGTACAATGAGCAGTTCTTC
TRBD1	few	TRBJ1-5	TRBV6-2/TRBV6-3	CASSYGRGRRAKQPQHF	TGTGCCAGCAGTTACGGCAGGGGGCGGCGAGCAAAGCAGCCCCAGCATTTT
TRBD1	.	TRBJ1-1	TRBV6-1	CASSVTRGQRSNTEAFF	TGTGCCAGCAGTGTGACTCGGGGACAGCGTTCGAACACTGAAGCTTTCTTT
TRBD1	.	TRBJ1-1	TRBV19	CASSIPGGAFF	TGTGCCAGTAGTATCCCAGGGGGGGCTTTCTTT
TRBD1	.	TRBJ2-7	TRBV5-6	CASSLEDRLFYEQYF	TGTGCCAGCAGCTTGGAGGACAGGCTCTTCTACGAGCAGTACTTC
.	.	TRBJ2-4	TRBV6-1	CASSEVIYGGKNIQYF	TGTGCCAGCAGTGAAGTTATCTATGGGGGGAAAAACATTCAGTACTTC
TRBD2	once	TRBJ2-1	TRBV11-2	CASSLGSLAGLLDEQFF	TGTGCCAGCAGCTTAGGATCACTAGCGGGCCTGTTAGATGAGCAGTTCTTC
TRBD2	.	TRBJ2-7	TRBV9	CASSRTSGGYYEQYF	TGTGCCAGCAGCAGGACTAGCGGGGGATACTACGAGCAGTACTTC
TRBD1	.	TRBJ2-5	TRBV5-8	CASTVGSDGRGETQYF	TGTGCCAGCACCGTTGGGAGTGACGGCAGGGGGGAGACCCAGTACTTC
.	.	TRBJ1-1	TRBV7-6	CASRQGGGTEAFF	TGTGCCAGCAGGCAGGGAGGGGGCACTGAAGCTTTCTTT
TRBD1	few	TRBJ2-3	TRBV6-5	CASRDRTGADTQYF	TGTGCCAGCAGGGATAGGACAGGGGCGGATACGCAGTATTTT
TRBD1	.	TRBJ2-1	TRBV5-1	CASSLVTGGNEQFF	TGCGCCAGCAGCTTGGTAACAGGGGGTAATGAGCAGTTCTTC
TRBD1	.	TRBJ1-4	TRBV6-9	CASSYPGQVGFNEKLFF	TGTGCCAGCAGCTACCCCGGACAGGTGGGCTTTAATGAAAAACTGTTTTTT
.	.	TRBJ2-7	TRBV15	CATSRGYEQYF	TGTGCCACCAGCAGAGGCTACGAGCAGTACTTC
TRBD2	once	TRBJ2-3	TRBV20-1	CSASRAGGNTDTQYF	TGCAGTGCTAGTCGGGCGGGGGGGAACACAGATACGCAGTATTTT
.	.	TRBJ2-1	TRBV24-1	CATSDLAQGRNEQFF	TGTGCCACCAGTGATTTGGCACAGGGGAGGAATGAGCAGTTCTTC
.	.	TRBJ1-2	TRBV14	CASSQGNGYTF	TGTGCCAGCAGCCAGGGGAATGGCTACACCTTC
.	.	TRBJ1-1	TRBV18	CASSPGRTNTEAFF	TGTGCCAGCTCACCCGGACGGACCAACACTGAAGCTTTCTTT
TRBD2	.	TRBJ2-3	TRBV9	CASSVGPSGRVDTQYF	TGTGCCAGCAGCGTAGGCCCCAGCGGGAGAGTGGATACGCAGTATTTT
.	.	TRBJ2-7	TRBV28	CASWGPRDNLAYEQYF	TGTGCCAGCTGGGGTCCCAGGGACAACCTCGCCTACGAGCAGTACTTC
TRBD2	.	TRBJ2-5	TRBV5-6	CASSFHGLPGLASQETQYF	TGTGCCAGCAGCTTTCATGGACTGCCGGGACTAGCGTCTCAAGAGACCCAGTACTTC
.	once	TRBJ1-5	TRBV4-1	CASSQDWPNQPQHF	TGCGCCAGCAGCCAAGATTGGCCAAATCAGCCCCAGCATTTT
.	once	TRBJ2-1	TRBV5-4	CASSWTYNYNEQFF	TGTGCCAGCAGCTGGACCTACAACTACAATGAGCAGTTCTTC
.	once	TRBJ1-1	TRBV9	CASSVGAGRGRSTEAFF	TGTGCCAGCAGCGTAGGGGCGGGCAGGGGTCGATCCACTGAAGCTTTCTTT
.	.	TRBJ2-6	TRBV2	CASSERASLPGANVLTF	TGTGCCAGCAGTGAGAGGGCTTCACTCCCTGGGGCCAACGTCCTGACTTTC
.	.	TRBJ2-3	TRBV7-2	CASSTRTAFGDTQYF	TGTGCCAGCAGCACTCGGACAGCCTTTGGAGATACGCAGTATTTT